Sequencing of this T cell receptor beta chain was carried out in a study of cytomegalovirus exposure and HLA in healthy donors. Overall study context: Roughly 85 million unique TCRs from HLA-typed donors made up an early data release.

Germline assignment: CDR1 MNHEY and CDR2 SMNVEV (reference sequence). CDR3 length: 13 residues. Trimming pared 6 bases from V and 3 bases from J, leaving 10 bases between. With 60 Vbeta and 13 Jbeta primers, the PCR was carried out. Here immunoSEQ multiplex PCR was the method, and the copy in TCRdb shows in-frame clones only, minus some. The table lists approximately 90,000 clones, roughly two thirds of them singletons. The sequence came from a woman aged 25-40 years in good health and CMV-seronegative. The chain carries TRBV27 and TRBJ2-3, with unresolved D. Sequencing was done on a sample of PBMCs. The CDR3 DNA reads as TGTGCCAGCAGGGGCGAGTGGACAGATACGCAGTATTTT. Translation: CASRGEWTDTQYF.